This entry lists 22 T cell receptor beta chains sequenced from one sample in a study of cytomegalovirus exposure and HLA in healthy donors. The PCR contained 60 Vbeta and 13 Jbeta primers. Some clones are missing from TCRdb's copy, which holds only in-frame ones; the method was immunoSEQ multiplex PCR. The sample shows about 120,000 clones, around 64% of them seen only once. Sequencing used PBMCs. All receptors derive from a woman under 40 in good health and CMV-seronegative.

J is TRBJ1-3 and V is TRBV7-9; D uncertain. V gave up 1 base and J gave up 2 bases, with 9 bases separating them. Germline V gene sequence: CDR1 SEHNR, CDR2 FQNEAQ (reference sequence). This CDR3 is built from 15 residues. The CDR3 coding sequence is TGTGCCAGCAGCTTAGTAGGAGGGACTGGAAACACCATATATTTT. Translating it yields CASSLVGGTGNTIYF.

The chain joins TRBV10-3 to TRBJ2-5; 7 bases fit TRBD1. Germline CDR1 and CDR2: ENHRY and SYGVKD. The CDR3 length is 15 residues. V lost 7 bases to trimming and J lost 2 bases; unmatched junction nucleotides: 10. The CDR3, as DNA: TGTGCCATCAAGACTTCCGGGACAGCACAAGAGACCCAGTACTTC. It encodes CAIKTSGTAQETQYF.

This chain uses TRBV5-4 with TRBJ2-1; 7 bases align to TRBD1. The ends lost 5 bases at V and 15 bases at J; junction bases unmatched: 11. Germline CDR1 is SGHNT and CDR2 is YYREEE (reference sequence). The CDR3 spans 12 residues. Here the CDR3 DNA reads TGTGCCAGCAGACCCCCGGGACAGTTTATGTTCTTC. It specifies CASRPPGQFMFF. The full variable domain, completed using reference TRBV5-4 and TRBJ2-1, is ETGVTQSPTHLIKTRGQQVTLRCSSQSGHNTVSWYQQALGQGPQFIFQYYREEENGRGNFPPRFSGLQFPNYSSELNVNALELDDSALYLCASRPPGQFMFFGPGTRLTVL.

V is TRBV2 and J is TRBJ2-1, with TRBD2 matching 11 bases. The CDR3 is 13 residues long. J was trimmed by 4 bases and V by 10 bases; bases with no gene match: 3. Germline values: CDR1 SNHLY, CDR2 FYNNEI. CDR3 sequence (DNA): TGTGCCAAGGGACTAGCGGCTTACAATGAGCAGTTCTTC. Translated: CAKGLAAYNEQFF.

The chain links TRBV2 to TRBJ1-2; D may be TRBD1 (5 bases). Germline V gene lookup returns CDR1 SNHLY and CDR2 FYNNEI. There are 15 residues in the CDR3. Trimming pared 4 bases from V and 0 bases from J, leaving 12 bases between. CDR3 DNA: TGTGCCAGCAGTGCTTCAGAGACAGCTAACTATGGCTACACCTTC. This gives the protein CASSASETANYGYTF. The whole variable domain, remainder taken from reference TRBV2 and TRBJ1-2, is EPEVTQTPSHQVTQMGQEVILRCVPISNHLYFYWYRQILGQKVEFLVSFYNNEISEKSEIFDDQFSVERPDGSNFTLKIRSTKLEDSAMYFCASSASETANYGYTFGSGTRLTVV.

This clone was seen a handful of times. The rearrangement links TRBV11-2 to TRBJ2-3, with D hard to call. The CDR3 loop spans 13 amino acids. Germline V lookup: CDR1 SGHAT, CDR2 FQNNGV. The V end lost 5 bases, the J end lost 4 bases, and 10 bases lay between the germline ends. The CDR3 region has the DNA TGTGCCAGCAGCGGTAGTAGTCCAGATACGCAGTATTTT. Its protein is CASSGSSPDTQYF.

This chain links TRBV4-2 with TRBJ2-7; possibly TRBD2 for D (7 bases). With 4 bases removed from V and 0 bases from J, the gap between germline ends came to 13 bases. Germline CDR1 is LGHNA and CDR2 is YNFKEQ. There are 15 residues in the CDR3. CDR3 DNA: TGTGCCAGCAGCCTCTCGGGGGGCGACTCCTACGAGCAGTACTTC. Translated: CASSLSGGDSYEQYF.

V usage is TRBV4-1 and J usage is TRBJ1-6, with 7 positions matching TRBD1. The CDR3 contains 15 residues. Germline V gene sequence: CDR1 MGHRA, CDR2 YSYEKL. With V trimmed by 4 bases and J by 9 bases, 9 bases remained unmatched. The DNA of the CDR3 is TGCGCCAGCAGCCCTCTGGTAGACAGGGCTTCACCCCTCCACTTT. Protein: CASSPLVDRASPLHF.

This clone was observed once. This chain joins TRBV28 and TRBJ2-1; TRBD1 matches at 8 bases. J gave up 6 bases and V 7 bases, and 17 bases lay outside the gene matches. Germline V gene lookup returns CDR1 MDHEN and CDR2 SYDVKM. CDR3 size: 17 residues. Here the CDR3 reads CASIPPVGQGWSNEQFF. For the CDR3, the DNA is TGTGCCAGCATCCCCCCGGTCGGACAGGGATGGAGCAATGAGCAGTTCTTC.

The chain recombines TRBV7-9 with TRBJ2-7, with TRBD2 identical over 13 bases. With V trimmed by 4 bases and J by 6 bases, 6 bases remained unmatched. CDR1 and CDR2 (germline): SEHNR, FQNEAQ (reference sequence). This CDR3 contains 15 residues. The CDR3 is CASSSGTSGISEQYF. Here the CDR3 DNA reads TGTGCCAGCAGCTCCGGGACTAGCGGGATCTCCGAGCAGTACTTC.

This clone appeared a few times. The chain has TRBV27 and TRBJ2-7, with 10 bases lining up with TRBD2. V gave up 4 bases and J gave up 3 bases; unmatched junction bases: 9. Germline CDR1 and CDR2: MNHEY and SMNVEV (reference sequence). The CDR3 contains 16 residues. CDR3 sequence: CASSYDASGSLYEQYF. CDR3 coding DNA: TGTGCCAGCAGTTACGACGCTAGCGGGAGTCTCTACGAGCAGTACTTC.

The genes are TRBV7-9 and TRBJ1-2, with 8 bases aligning to TRBD1. With 5 bases clipped from V and 4 bases from J, the junction kept 9 bases outside the gene matches. Germline V lookup: CDR1 SEHNR, CDR2 FQNEAQ (reference sequence). This CDR3 contains 15 residues. CDR3: CASSNGQGSGYGYTF. The CDR3 nucleotides are TGTGCCAGCAGCAACGGACAGGGTTCCGGCTATGGCTACACCTTC.

A single count supports this clone. This chain links TRBV7-9 with TRBJ1-3; 7 positions agree with TRBD1. V lost 6 bases to trimming and J lost 0 bases; unmatched junction nucleotides: 5. CDR3 length equals 15 residues. Per the germline V gene, CDR1 is SEHNR and CDR2 is FQNEAQ (reference sequence). CDR3 amino acids: CASSRTGLSGNTIYF. The CDR3 DNA reads as TGTGCCAGCAGTCGGACAGGACTCTCTGGAAACACCATATATTTT.

This clone has only a few counts. CDR3 sequence: CASSRTIIQGALPYGYTF. CDR3 DNA sequence: TGCGCCAGCAGCCGCACAATAATACAGGGGGCGCTTCCGTATGGCTACACCTTC. The J gene is TRBJ1-2, the V gene TRBV5-1; TRBD1 agrees at 9 bases. The CDR3 has 18 residues. CDR1 SGHRS and CDR2 YFSETQ come from the germline V gene. Trimming cost V 4 bases and J 5 bases; bases outside gene matches: 18.

A few counts support this clone. V is TRBV9 and J is TRBJ2-5, with unresolved D. CDR3 length: 15 amino acids. V was shortened by 0 bases and J by 5 bases, with 14 bases between the two germline ends. The V gene's germline CDR1 is SGDLS and CDR2 YYNGEE. In DNA, the CDR3 is TGTGCCAGCAGCGTAGCCCAGGATCTCTGGGAGACCCAGTACTTC. Translating it yields CASSVAQDLWETQYF.

This clone was seen only a few times. This chain joins TRBV7-9 and TRBJ2-3; a weak D match, TRBD1 (7 bases). Trimming took 6 bases from V and 0 from J, leaving 16 bases between them. Germline CDR1 SEHNR, CDR2 FQNEAQ (reference sequence). The CDR3 has 16 amino acids. CDR3 bases: TGTGCCAGCAGTCAGGGGGGTACCTCTAGCACAGATACGCAGTATTTT. This gives the protein CASSQGGTSSTDTQYF.

Concerning this clone itself: The same CDR3 can be traced to other DNA sequences in this sample. The chain employs TRBV6-1 and TRBJ1-1, with D maybe TRBD1 (5 bases). Germline V CDR1 and CDR2: MNHNS, SASEGT. V shed 7 bases and J shed 2 bases, with 8 bases lying between them. This CDR3 is built from 12 residues. The CDR3, as DNA: TGTGCCAGCAACCAGGGAAACACTGAAGCTTTCTTT. Protein: CASNQGNTEAFF.

This clone was observed a handful of times. This sequence joins TRBV7-8 and TRBJ1-2; D might be TRBD1 (5 bases). Germline lookup yields CDR1 SGHVS and CDR2 FQNEAQ. The germline V and J ends were trimmed by 0 bases and 4 bases, with 9 bases remaining between them. The CDR3 runs 14 residues. The CDR3 loop is CASSLAARGYGYTF. The DNA of the CDR3 is TGTGCCAGCAGCTTAGCTGCTAGGGGCTATGGCTACACCTTC.

This clone has just one count. The V and J genes are TRBV29-1 and TRBJ2-7; D may be TRBD2 (5 bases). The CDR3 runs 11 residues. Trimming removed 3 bases at V and 6 bases at J, with 9 bases between. Germline CDR1 SQVTM, CDR2 ANQGSEA. CDR3 sequence: CSVEAAGEQYF. The CDR3 DNA follows: TGCAGCGTTGAGGCGGCGGGCGAGCAGTACTTC.

This clone was found a few times. This chain joins TRBV19 and TRBJ1-5, with unresolved D. The CDR3 sequence is 13 residues long. Trimming took 8 bases from V and 0 from J, leaving 8 bases between them. Germline lookup yields CDR1 LNHDA and CDR2 SQIVND (reference sequence). The CDR3 region is CASRRNSNQPQHF. CDR3 nucleotide sequence: TGTGCCAGTCGGCGGAATAGCAATCAGCCCCAGCATTTT.

This clone was seen more than once but under ten times. The chain couples TRBV10-2 to TRBJ1-5; D is uncertain. The CDR3 has 14 amino acids. Germline V CDR1 and CDR2: WSHSY, SAAADI. Trimming removed 4 bases from V and 4 bases from J, with 11 bases in between. CDR3 DNA: TGCGCCAGCAGTGCAAGCGCACGGAATCAGCCCCAGCATTTT. This sequence encodes CASSASARNQPQHF.

This clone is medium-sized within its sample. The CDR3 spells CASSWAQGLAYQPQHF. The CDR3 region has the DNA TGTGCCAGCAGCTGGGCACAGGGCCTGGCGTATCAGCCCCAGCATTTT. The rearrangement links TRBV5-4 to TRBJ1-5; D may be TRBD1 (6 bases). Germline CDR1 is SGHNT and CDR2 is YYREEE (reference sequence). The V gene lost 3 bases and the J gene lost 5 bases, with 18 bases spanning the gap. The CDR3 loop spans 16 amino acids. Full variable domain (missing parts from reference TRBV5-4 and TRBJ1-5): ETGVTQSPTHLIKTRGQQVTLRCSSQSGHNTVSWYQQALGQGPQFIFQYYREEENGRGNFPPRFSGLQFPNYSSELNVNALELDDSALYLCASSWAQGLAYQPQHFGDGTRLSIL.